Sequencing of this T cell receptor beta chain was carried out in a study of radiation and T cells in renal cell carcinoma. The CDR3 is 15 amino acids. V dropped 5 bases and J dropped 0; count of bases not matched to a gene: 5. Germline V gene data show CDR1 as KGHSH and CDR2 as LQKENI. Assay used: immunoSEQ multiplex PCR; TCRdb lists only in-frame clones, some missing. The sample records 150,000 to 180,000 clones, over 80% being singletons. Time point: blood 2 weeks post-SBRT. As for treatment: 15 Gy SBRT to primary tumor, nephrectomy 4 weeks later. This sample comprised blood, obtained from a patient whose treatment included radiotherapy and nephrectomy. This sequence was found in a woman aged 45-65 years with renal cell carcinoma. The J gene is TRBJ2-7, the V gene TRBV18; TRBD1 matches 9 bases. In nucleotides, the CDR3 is TGTGCCAGCTCAGAAAGACAGGGGGACTCCTACGAGCAGTACTTC. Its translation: CASSERQGDSYEQYF.